This paragraph reports one T cell receptor (beta chain). It has no known antigen specificity. No qualities accompany the bases; no much larger clone lies one base away. The record originates from a study of T cells after yellow fever vaccination (dated by TCRdb to about 2019). General notes on the study: Libraries from fractions with low cell numbers were prepared with the SMART-Seq v4 Ultra Low Input RNA kit. To follow T-cell clones before and after primary and booster YFV17D yellow fever vaccination, bulk TCR alpha and beta repertoires were sequenced over time. Two healthy male donors, one aged 18 to 29 and one aged 30 to 40 years, made up the cohort. Blood was collected at multiple timepoints before and after primary and secondary immunization, and bulk PBMC replicates and cell subsets were isolated. The investigation overall reported the following: FACS-sorted repertoires could contain abundant contaminating clonotypes from the bulk population, so computational filtering was required. Compared with the primary T-cell response, the secondary T-cell response was weaker but faster, peaking on day 5 rather than day 15. Most clones expanded after primary vaccination (around 96% of CD4 and over 80% of CD8) were re-detected after the booster, suggesting that broad memory maintenance occurred. Because the study included only a couple of donors, the extent to which the findings can be generalized is limited. A small share of clonotypes occurred in both CD4 and CD8 compartments, likely arising from convergent recombination.

TCR cDNA was synthesized by 5'RACE template switching, which introduced a universal primer site and unique molecular identifiers. Priming of cDNA synthesis was performed from both the TCR alpha and TCR beta constant segments. Two PCR steps were used to amplify libraries, with sample barcodes and sequencing adapters being added in the second step. Sequencing of libraries was done on Illumina HiSeq 2500 (2x100 bp) or NovaSeq (2x150 bp). In the paper's pipeline: MIGEC handled demultiplexing of reads and collapsing into UMI consensus sequences, while MiXCR performed V(D)J alignment. Clonotypes responding to the vaccine were identified with edgeR on replicate PBMC samples, with the criteria of FDR below 0.01 and a log2 fold change above 5 up to day 15. CD4 or CD8 identity was assigned to each bulk clonotype according to whether the clonotype was present at higher abundance in the sequenced CD4 repertoire or the sequenced CD8 repertoire. The public reads were reprocessed in TCRdb via fastp at Q25 and MiXCR, keeping in-frame beta chains. Merged by CDR3 protein, the rows form single entries marked with the most common genes and DNA. TCRdb assigned the V and J calls; the authors' analysis was not used. The sample profile shows a few hundred thousand distinct CDR3 sequences; under 25% of them were found once. The top ten constitute roughly an eighth of the sample.

Trimming costs V 4 bases and J 3 bases, and their ends lie 20 bases apart. Measured from the cysteine to the phenylalanine, the CDR3 is 16 residues long. The kept DNA is CDR3 alone, 48 bases in frame from the first base. In the germline V gene (reference sequence), CDR1 corresponds to GTSNPN and CDR2 to SVGIG. This specimen's treatment or condition label, interpreted: live attenuated yellow fever vaccine strain. Two biological replicates of bulk PBMCs were collected at each blood-draw timepoint. PBMCs were isolated from peripheral blood using a standard Ficoll-Paque protocol. RNA was extracted with TriZol from bulk PBMCs, CD4 and CD8 fractions, and dextramer-positive and dextramer-negative fractions.

The sequences come from PBMCs, collected 15 days after the yellow fever booster vaccination. The TCR originated in a young man who received the YFV17D yellow fever vaccine. In this chain, TRBV30 is recombined with TRBJ2-3; the D call could be TRBD1 or TRBD2, with each sharing 5 bases. The CDR3 sequence is CAWMARGHLRTDTQYF. The DNA is TGTGCCTGGATGGCCCGGGGCCACCTCCGGACAGATACGCAGTATTTT.